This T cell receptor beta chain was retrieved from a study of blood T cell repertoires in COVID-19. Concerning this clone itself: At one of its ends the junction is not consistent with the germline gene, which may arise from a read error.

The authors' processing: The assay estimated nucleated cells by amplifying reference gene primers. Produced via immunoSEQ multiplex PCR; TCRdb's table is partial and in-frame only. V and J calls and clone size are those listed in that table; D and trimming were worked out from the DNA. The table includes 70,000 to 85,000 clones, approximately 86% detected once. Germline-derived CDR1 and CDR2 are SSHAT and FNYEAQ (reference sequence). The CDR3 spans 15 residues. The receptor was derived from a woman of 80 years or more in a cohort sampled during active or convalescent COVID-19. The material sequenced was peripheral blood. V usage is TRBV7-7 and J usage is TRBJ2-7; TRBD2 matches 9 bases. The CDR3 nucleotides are TGTGCTAGCAGCTTAGGTAGCGGGAGTGTATACGAGCAGTACTTC. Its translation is CASSLGSGSVYEQYF.